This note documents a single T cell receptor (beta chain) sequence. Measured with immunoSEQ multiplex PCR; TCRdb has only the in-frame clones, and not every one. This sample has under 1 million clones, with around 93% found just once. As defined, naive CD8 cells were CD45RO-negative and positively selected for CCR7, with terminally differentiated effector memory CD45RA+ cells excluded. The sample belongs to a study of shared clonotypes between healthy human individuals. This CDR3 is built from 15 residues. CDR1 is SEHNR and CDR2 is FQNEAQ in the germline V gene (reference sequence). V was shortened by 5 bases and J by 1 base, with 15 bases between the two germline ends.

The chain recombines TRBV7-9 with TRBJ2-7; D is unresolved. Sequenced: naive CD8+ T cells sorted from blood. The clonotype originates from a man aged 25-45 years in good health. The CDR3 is CASSSTELRSYEQYF. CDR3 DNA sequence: TGTGCCAGCAGCAGCACAGAGCTCAGATCCTACGAGCAGTACTTC. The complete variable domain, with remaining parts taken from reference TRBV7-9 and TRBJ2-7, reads DTGVSQNPRHKITKRGQNVTFRCDPISEHNRLYWYRQTLGQGPEFLTYFQNEAQLEKSRLLSDRFSAERPKGSFSTLEIQRTEQGDSAMYLCASSSTELRSYEQYFGPGTRLTVT.